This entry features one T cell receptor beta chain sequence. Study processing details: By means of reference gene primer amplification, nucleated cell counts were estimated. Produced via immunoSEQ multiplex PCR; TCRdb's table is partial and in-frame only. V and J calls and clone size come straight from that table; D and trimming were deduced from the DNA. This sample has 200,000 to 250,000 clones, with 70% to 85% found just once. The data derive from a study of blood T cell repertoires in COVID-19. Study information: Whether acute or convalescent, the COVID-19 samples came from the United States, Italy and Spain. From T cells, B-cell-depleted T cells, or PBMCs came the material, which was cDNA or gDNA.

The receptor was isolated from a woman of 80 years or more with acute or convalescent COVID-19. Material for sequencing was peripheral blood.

CDR3 sequence (DNA): TGTGCCAGCAGCCGACGGAAGGGGGCGGACACCGGGGAGCTGTTTTTT. This gives the protein CASSRRKGADTGELFF. The chain uses TRBV3-1 (or the pseudogene TRBV3-2) and TRBJ2-2, with TRBD1 matching 7 bases. Germline V gives CDR1 LGHDT, CDR2 YNNKEL (reference sequence). This CDR3 region has 16 residues. Trimming at V came to 4 bases and at J to 3 bases, leaving 8 bases not matched to a gene.